What follows is one T cell receptor beta chain and its context. Original analysis: Reference gene primer amplification in the assay estimated nucleated cell counts. Measured with immunoSEQ multiplex PCR; TCRdb has only the in-frame clones, and not every one. V, J and clone size are taken as reported in that table, and D and trimming were inferred from the DNA itself. The table has about 120,000 clones, around 89% seen once; the top ten hold around 4.2%. CDR3 length: 14 amino acids. From germline, CDR1 is KGHSH and CDR2 LQKENI. V shed 3 bases and J shed 0 bases, with 6 bases lying between them. This specimen comes from a study of blood T cell repertoires in COVID-19.

This receptor was identified in a man between 60 and 70 years old with COVID-19, enrolled during active disease. The J gene is TRBJ1-3, the V gene TRBV18; D is ambiguous. The sequencing sample was made of peripheral blood. CDR3 sequence: CASSPEGSGNTIYF. CDR3 bases: TGTGCCAGCTCACCTGAGGGCTCTGGAAACACCATATATTTT.